These 25 T cell receptor beta chains originate from one sample sequenced in a study of cytomegalovirus exposure and HLA in healthy donors. The table came from immunoSEQ multiplex PCR; TCRdb's copy has only in-frame clones and leaves some out. In the table there are 60,000 to 80,000 clones, 94% of which are singletons. Sequenced: PBMCs. These receptors came from a woman under 30 in good health and CMV-seropositive.

As concerns this clone: The junction shows a germline mismatch at one end, possibly a read error. This rearrangement joins TRBV5-1 to TRBJ1-2; 10 positions agree with TRBD1. The CDR3 is 14 amino acids. CDR1 and CDR2 from the germline V gene are SGHRS and YFSETQ. The CDR3 nucleotides are TGCGCCAGCAGCACCTCACCGGGACAGGGGATTGGAAACTTC. Its translation is CASSTSPGQGIGNF.

V usage is TRBV5-8 and J usage is TRBJ2-7, with TRBD1 matching over 9 bases. The CDR3 runs 16 residues. V was pared by 4 bases and J by 4 bases, with 12 bases of the junction left unmatched. Germline loops: CDR1 SGHTS, CDR2 YDEGEE. In DNA, the CDR3 is TGTGCCAGCAGCCAATTAACCGGGACAGGGCTTTACGAGCAGTACTTC. Translated: CASSQLTGTGLYEQYF.

The chain links TRBV27 to TRBJ2-2, with 7 positions matching TRBD1. With 4 bases clipped from V and 1 base from J, the junction kept 6 bases outside the gene matches. The CDR3 sequence is 16 residues long. Germline lookup yields CDR1 MNHEY and CDR2 SMNVEV (reference sequence). CDR3 in DNA: TGTGCCAGCAGTTCCGGGACAGACCTGAACACCGGGGAGCTGTTTTTT. Translation gives CASSSGTDLNTGELFF.

The chain couples TRBV9 to TRBJ2-3; 7 bases agree with TRBD2. CDR3 length equals 15 residues. V gave up 0 bases and J gave up 2 bases; unmatched junction bases: 3. Germline CDR1 and CDR2: SGDLS and YYNGEE. The CDR3 region has the DNA TGTGCCAGCAGCGTAGGAGGGAGGGTCACAGATACGCAGTATTTT. Amino acids: CASSVGGRVTDTQYF.

The chain couples TRBV28 to TRBJ1-2; no reliable D call. The CDR3 spans 15 residues. V was cut by 7 bases and J by 6 bases, with 21 bases left in between. CDR1 is MDHEN, CDR2 SYDVKM, per germline. DNA of the CDR3: TGTGCCAGCACGGCTCGCGAGCCCCAAAGCGATGGCTACACCTTC. Residues: CASTAREPQSDGYTF.

V usage is TRBV15 and J usage is TRBJ2-3; 9 bases line up with TRBD2. The V segment lost 4 bases and the J segment 1 base; nucleotides outside the gene matches: 6. The CDR3 has 16 residues. Germline lookup yields CDR1 LNHNV and CDR2 YYDKDF (reference sequence). The CDR3 sequence: CATSTGTSRRTDTQYF. The CDR3 DNA reads as TGTGCCACCAGCACCGGGACTAGCAGACGCACAGATACGCAGTATTTT.

V and J are TRBV28 and TRBJ1-2; D is unclear. This CDR3 contains 11 residues. Germline CDR1 is MDHEN and CDR2 is SYDVKM. V shed 9 bases and J shed 4 bases, with 9 bases lying between them. The CDR3 reads CASQRGYGYTF. CDR3 DNA sequence: TGTGCCAGTCAACGGGGCTATGGCTACACCTTC.

V gene TRBV28 combines with J gene TRBJ2-5; 15 bases are a match to TRBD2. The V gene's germline CDR1 is MDHEN and CDR2 SYDVKM. Trimming took 3 bases from V and 4 from J; bases not matched to a gene: 6. The CDR3 runs 17 residues. The CDR3 here is CASSFWTSGRATETQYF. As DNA, the CDR3 is TGTGCCAGCAGTTTCTGGACTAGCGGGAGGGCCACAGAGACCCAGTACTTC. Complete variable domain (other parts from reference TRBV28 and TRBJ2-5): DVKVTQSSRYLVKRTGEKVFLECVQDMDHENMFWYRQDPGLGLRLIYFSYDVKMKEKGDIPEGYSVSREKKERFSLILESASTNQTSMYLCASSFWTSGRATETQYFGPGTRLLVL.

The rearrangement joins TRBV4-1 to TRBJ1-3, with TRBD1 matching 8 bases. Germline V gene lookup returns CDR1 MGHRA and CDR2 YSYEKL. Trimming cost V 2 bases and J 2 bases; bases outside gene matches: 2. The length of the CDR3 is 15 residues. CDR3 sequence reads: CASSQTDRAGNTIYF. The CDR3 region has the DNA TGCGCCAGCAGCCAAACGGACAGGGCTGGAAACACCATATATTTT.

The gene calls are TRBV13 and TRBJ2-2, with TRBD2 matching over 7 bases. The germline V gene has CDR1 PRHDT and CDR2 FYEKMQ (reference sequence). The J segment lost 0 bases and the V segment lost 6 bases, leaving 7 bases of the junction unmatched. CDR3 length: 16 amino acids. CDR3 DNA: TGTGCCAGCAGGGTACTAGCGCGCTCGAACACCGGGGAGCTGTTTTTT. It codes for CASRVLARSNTGELFF.

This clone showed up just once. The chain couples TRBV9 to TRBJ1-4, with D perhaps matching TRBD1 (6 bases). The CDR3 runs 15 residues. Trimming left V 3 bases short and J 2 bases short, with 11 bases between. The germline gives CDR1 SGDLS, CDR2 YYNGEE. Here the CDR3 DNA reads TGTGCCAGCAGCGGAACGCAGGGGACTAATGAAAAACTGTTTTTT. It yields the protein CASSGTQGTNEKLFF. The full variable domain, in which reference TRBV9 and TRBJ1-4 provide the parts outside the CDR3, is DSGVTQTPKHLITATGQRVTLRCSPRSGDLSVYWYQQSLDQGLQFLIQYYNGEERAKGNILERFSAQQFPDLHSELNLSSLELGDSALYFCASSGTQGTNEKLFFGSGTQLSVL.

V and J are TRBV2 and TRBJ2-2; the D is unclear. Per the germline V gene, CDR1 is SNHLY and CDR2 is FYNNEI. This CDR3 has 12 residues. Between the trimmed V and J ends, which lost 10 bases and 10 bases, there was a span of 16 bases. The CDR3 sequence is CATSVQALELFF. The CDR3 DNA is TGTGCCACCAGCGTCCAGGCCCTGGAGCTGTTTTTT.

The CDR3 loop reads CAWSSPPGPKNTEAFF. The CDR3 DNA sequence: TGTGCCTGGAGTTCGCCGCCTGGGCCCAAGAACACTGAAGCTTTCTTT. The rearrangement uses TRBV30 and TRBJ1-1; D is uncertain. Germline assignment: CDR1 GTSNPN and CDR2 SVGIG (reference sequence). Trimming removed 2 bases from V and 1 base from J, with 17 bases in between. This CDR3 has 16 amino acids. The full variable domain, in which reference TRBV30 and TRBJ1-1 provide the parts outside the CDR3, is SQTIHQWPATLVQPVGSPLSLECTVEGTSNPNLYWYRQAAGRGLQLLFYSVGIGQISSEVPQNLSASRPQDRQFILSSKKLLLSDSGFYLCAWSSPPGPKNTEAFFGQGTRLTVV.

This chain links TRBV2 with TRBJ1-1, with TRBD1 as a possible D gene (6 bases). Per germline, CDR1 SNHLY and CDR2 FYNNEI. V was clipped by 6 bases and J by 6 bases, with 11 bases between them. This CDR3 has 12 amino acids. CDR3 in DNA: TGTGCCAGCAGACCCAGGGGCGCTGAAGCTTTCTTT. Its translation: CASRPRGAEAFF.

The chain has TRBV7-2 and TRBJ2-2, with 7 bases matching TRBD1. CDR1 is SGHTA and CDR2 is FQGNSA in the germline V gene. This CDR3 region has 16 residues. V shed 6 bases and J 0 bases; nucleotides not matched to a gene: 7. CDR3 loop: CASSFPGTANTGELFF. In DNA form, the CDR3 reads TGTGCCAGCAGTTTTCCTGGGACAGCGAACACCGGGGAGCTGTTTTTT.

The gene calls are TRBV7-2 and TRBJ2-1; weak D call: TRBD2 (5 bases). V was shortened by 5 bases and J by 0 bases, with 11 bases between the two germline ends. Germline-derived CDR1 and CDR2 are SGHTA and FQGNSA. The length of the CDR3 is 15 residues. CDR3 in amino acids: CASSPGLVSYNEQFF. In nucleotides, the CDR3 is TGTGCCAGCAGCCCAGGACTGGTCTCCTACAATGAGCAGTTCTTC.

This chain connects TRBV5-1 to TRBJ1-1; 10 bases match TRBD1. CDR3 length: 16 amino acids. The germline V gene encodes CDR1 SGHRS and CDR2 YFSETQ. V was clipped by 1 base and J by 4 bases; unmatched bases: 7. In DNA, the CDR3 is TGCGCCAGCAGCTTGCCCGGGACAGGGGTTATCACTGAAGCTTTCTTT. This gives the protein CASSLPGTGVITEAFF.

The chain uses TRBV12-2 and TRBJ2-1; the D call TRBD1 from the table was never checked on the DNA. TRBV12-2 is assigned pseudogene status. The CDR3 is made up of 20 amino acids. The CDR3, as DNA: TGTGCAAGTCGCTTAGGAGGGGGACAGGGGAGTAACGCTGCCTACAATGAGCAGTTCTTC. Amino acids: CASRLGGGQGSNAAYNEQFF.

The chain uses TRBV5-4 and TRBJ2-5, with TRBD2 matching 11 bases. The CDR3 covers 16 residues. Germline CDR1 is SGHNT and CDR2 is YYREEE (reference sequence). J gave up 2 bases and V 4 bases, and 7 bases lay outside the gene matches. This CDR3 reads CASSLMGLAVQETQYF. Here the CDR3 DNA reads TGTGCCAGCAGCCTTATGGGACTAGCGGTGCAAGAGACCCAGTACTTC.

The genes are TRBV6-9 and TRBJ2-5, with 10 bases fitting TRBD2. Germline V gene sequence: CDR1 MNHGY, CDR2 SVAAGI. With 2 bases clipped from V and 6 bases from J, the junction kept 6 bases outside the gene matches. The CDR3 is 15 residues long. The DNA for the CDR3 is TGTGCCAGCAGTTATCCAGCGGGAGGGTGGAAGACCCAGTACTTC. Translated, it gives CASSYPAGGWKTQYF.

This clone was found once. The chain combines TRBV7-2 with TRBJ2-3; 8 bases fit TRBD2. CDR1 is SGHTA, CDR2 FQGNSA, per germline. V dropped 5 bases and J dropped 2; count of bases not matched to a gene: 9. This CDR3 comprises 16 residues. This CDR3 reads CASSPRAGASTDTQYF. The CDR3 nucleotides are TGTGCCAGCAGCCCGCGAGCGGGAGCTTCCACAGATACGCAGTATTTT.

V usage is TRBV18 and J usage is TRBJ2-5; D possibly corresponds to TRBD1 (6 bases). Germline V gives CDR1 KGHSH, CDR2 LQKENI. Trimming cost V 4 bases and J 5 bases, with 11 bases left between them. The CDR3 contains 13 residues. The CDR3 region has the DNA TGTGCCAGCTCACTACAGGGTTTCGAGACCCAGTACTTC. It yields the protein CASSLQGFETQYF.

The V gene is TRBV5-4, the J gene TRBJ1-2, with a tentative D call TRBD1 (5 bases). The CDR3 covers 13 residues. Germline CDR1 and CDR2: SGHNT and YYREEE (reference sequence). V was cut by 0 bases and J by 2 bases, with 5 bases left in between. CDR3 amino acids: CASSLDRNYGYTF. The CDR3 DNA is TGTGCCAGCAGCTTGGACAGGAACTATGGCTACACCTTC.

V usage is TRBV5-1 and J usage is TRBJ2-5; D unclear. This CDR3 is built from 15 residues. Between the trimmed V and J ends, which lost 4 bases and 2 bases, there was a span of 15 bases. Per the germline V gene, CDR1 is SGHRS and CDR2 is YFSETQ. The DNA of the CDR3 is TGCGCCAGCAGCCCGGCTGACTGGATACAAGAGACCCAGTACTTC. It encodes CASSPADWIQETQYF.

This chain connects TRBV11-2 to TRBJ1-2; possible D gene TRBD1, 6 bases. V gave up 0 bases and J gave up 2 bases, with 10 bases separating them. CDR1 SGHAT and CDR2 FQNNGV come from the germline V gene. CDR3 length: 15 residues. The CDR3 bases are TGTGCCAGCAGCTTAGATGGACAGCCCAACTATGGCTACACCTTC. It encodes CASSLDGQPNYGYTF.